A selection of T cell receptor beta chains follows, all from one sample in a study of shared clonotypes between healthy human individuals. Sequenced by immunoSEQ multiplex PCR; TCRdb stores in-frame clones only, minus some. The table lists about 1 million clones, around 76% of them singletons. The source material was memory CD4+ T cells sorted from blood. Receptors were obtained from a man aged 18 to 35 in good health. CDR3s include the opening cysteine and the closing phenylalanine or tryptophan. D genes are given only for firm matches. The size entry is marked missing in some rows and otherwise reads once, few, many or a size class.

d_call clone_size j_call v_call cdr3_nt cdr3_aa
TRBD1 NA TRBJ1-2 TRBV30 TGTGCCTGGAGGTTGACAGGGAGGTCCAACTATGGCTACACCTTC CAWRLTGRSNYGYTF
NA once TRBJ1-4 TRBV28 TGTGCCAGCAGTTTAAGTCCCCTGGGGGAAAAACTGTTTTTT CASSLSPLGEKLFF
NA few TRBJ1-5 TRBV7-3 TGTGCCAGCAGCCCCATCAGGACAGCTGACCAGCCCCAGCATTTT CASSPIRTADQPQHF
TRBD1 NA TRBJ2-3 TRBV27 TGTGCCAGCAGTTTTGGGACAGCCCGCCTCGTAGCGCAGTATTTT CASSFGTARLVAQYF
TRBD1 NA TRBJ1-5 TRBV6-6 TGTGCCAGCAGTTTCAGGGGGAGCAATCAGCCCCAGCATTTT CASSFRGSNQPQHF
TRBD1 NA TRBJ1-4 TRBV7-9 TGTGCCAGCAGCTCGAGCAGGGGGCACGAAAAACTGTTTTTT CASSSSRGHEKLFF
NA NA TRBJ2-7 TRBV11-2 TGTGCCAGCAGCTTAGGTCGCGGTGAAGGTTCCTACGAGCAGTACTTC CASSLGRGEGSYEQYF
NA NA TRBJ2-3 TRBV7-9 TGTGCCAGCAGATCCGACCTAGAGGTGCTCACAGATACGCAGTATTTT CASRSDLEVLTDTQYF
TRBD1 NA TRBJ1-5 TRBV5-4 TGTGCCAGCAGCTTTGGGGGACAGAGAAATCAGCCCCAGCATTTT CASSFGGQRNQPQHF
NA NA TRBJ2-2 TRBV5-1 TGCGCCAGCAGCCTTAACGGGCCATCTAACACCGGGGAGCTGTTTTTT CASSLNGPSNTGELFF
NA few TRBJ2-3 TRBV2 TGTGCCAGCAGTGAAGGAAGCAGTCTCGTGGACACAGATACGCAGTATTTT CASSEGSSLVDTDTQYF
NA NA TRBJ2-3 TRBV29-1 TGCAGCGTTGTGCAGGGTACAGATACGCAGTATTTT CSVVQGTDTQYF
NA NA TRBJ2-2 TRBV5-4 TGTGCCAGCAGCTTGAACAGCGGTGCGAACACCGGGGAGCTGTTTTTT CASSLNSGANTGELFF
TRBD1 NA TRBJ2-7 TRBV6-1 TGTGCCAGCACTAATGACAGGGGGAGAGTAGAGCAGTACTTC CASTNDRGRVEQYF
NA once TRBJ2-5 TRBV4-3 TGCGCCAGCAGCGAAGGGCGAAGTGCTGGGACCCAGTACTTC CASSEGRSAGTQYF
NA NA TRBJ1-4 TRBV28 TGTGCCAGCAGTTTAGAATCTGGGAAATTGTTTTTT CASSLESGKLFF
NA NA TRBJ2-5 TRBV6-6 TGTGCCAGCAGGGTGGAGCAGACCCAGTACTTC CASRVEQTQYF
NA NA TRBJ1-1 TRBV28 TGTGCCAGCACTACGCCAGCGGGGGGGCCTGAAGCTTTCTTT CASTTPAGGPEAFF
NA NA TRBJ2-3 TRBV11-2 TGTGCCAGCAGCTTGACGGGGGCCTTCACAGATACGCAGTATTTT CASSLTGAFTDTQYF
NA once TRBJ2-7 TRBV14 TGTGCCAGCAGCCCCTATGGGGCCCAAGTGCAGTACTTC CASSPYGAQVQYF
NA NA TRBJ2-3 TRBV5-4 TGTGCCAGCAGCTTTCGGGGCACAGATACGCAGTATTTT CASSFRGTDTQYF
TRBD2 NA TRBJ2-7 TRBV2 TGTGCCAGCAGCGACCCGACTAGCGTTGAGGACGAGCAGTACTTC CASSDPTSVEDEQYF
NA NA TRBJ2-3 TRBV12-5 TGTGCTAGTGGTATAGGGTTAGATACGCAGTATTTT CASGIGLDTQYF
NA few TRBJ1-6 TRBV18 TGTGCCAGCTCACTAGACAGAGATTCACCCCTCCACTTT CASSLDRDSPLHF
NA few TRBJ1-4 TRBV10-3 TGTGCCATCAGTGAGTCGACGGTAGGAAAACTGTTTTTT CAISESTVGKLFF
TRBD2 NA TRBJ2-1 TRBV5-1 TGCGCCAGCAGCTTGGATAGCGGGAGGAAGAATGAGCAGTTCTTC CASSLDSGRKNEQFF
TRBD1 NA TRBJ2-2 TRBV11-2 TGTGCCAGCAGCTTTTCAGGACAGGGTTTCGGGGAGCTGTTTTTT CASSFSGQGFGELFF
NA NA TRBJ2-1 TRBV4-3 TGCGCCAGCAGCCAAGAACACAGTGGGGACAATGAGCAGTTCTTC CASSQEHSGDNEQFF
NA NA TRBJ1-3 TRBV6-1 TGTGCCAGCAGTGATCTGCGACGGATCTCTGGAAACACCATATATTTT CASSDLRRISGNTIYF
TRBD1 NA TRBJ1-2 TRBV7-8 TGTGCCAGCAGCTTACGACACGACAGGGACTACACCTTC CASSLRHDRDYTF
NA NA TRBJ2-7 TRBV11-2 TGTGCCAGCAGCTTATGGGCAAACGAGCAGTACTTC CASSLWANEQYF
NA NA TRBJ1-6 TRBV6-5 TGTGCCAGCAGCCCCACGTGGGTAAATTCACCCCTCCACTTT CASSPTWVNSPLHF
TRBD2 NA TRBJ2-5 TRBV25-1 TGTGCCAGCAGTCCCCTTGGGGGAGGGCAACGGGAGCAGTACTTC CASSPLGGGQREQYF
NA NA TRBJ1-6 TRBV6-1 TGTGCCAGCAGTGAAGCGGTGACCCATTCACCCCTCCACTTT CASSEAVTHSPLHF
TRBD2 NA TRBJ2-2 TRBV7-8 TGTGCCAGCAGCCCACCGGGACTAGCGGGAGACGGGGAGCTGTTTTTT CASSPPGLAGDGELFF
TRBD1 NA TRBJ1-6 TRBV19 TGTGCCAGTAGGGAACAGGGGACTTCGTATAATTCACCCCTCCACTTT CASREQGTSYNSPLHF
NA NA TRBJ2-2 TRBV5-6 TGTGCCAGCAGCTTCTATGGGGTAGGAACCGGGGAGCTGTTTTTT CASSFYGVGTGELFF
TRBD1 NA TRBJ1-6 TRBV13 TGTGCCAGCAGCTTGGACAGGGTTCAACCCCTCCACTTT CASSLDRVQPLHF
NA NA TRBJ2-1 TRBV6-4 TGTGCCAGCAGTGTAGGAAGGAACCCACACAATGAGCAGTTCTTC CASSVGRNPHNEQFF
TRBD1 NA TRBJ2-2 TRBV11-2 TGTGCCAGCAGCTTTGGGACAGGGAACACCGGGGAGCTGTTTTTT CASSFGTGNTGELFF
NA NA TRBJ2-1 TRBV5-6 TGTGCCAGCAGCTTGTGGGGCGCAAACCTCTACAATGAGCAGTTCTTC CASSLWGANLYNEQFF
TRBD2 NA TRBJ2-1 TRBV18 TGTGCCAGCTCACCACGCCTAGCGGGACCCAATGAGCAGTTCTTC CASSPRLAGPNEQFF
TRBD1 NA TRBJ2-3 TRBV6-5 TGTGCCAGCAGCCGGGACAGCCATACGCAGTATTTT CASSRDSHTQYF
NA NA TRBJ2-6 TRBV7-2 TGTGCCAGCAGCCCCCGAAGCTCTGGGGCCAACGTCCTGACTTTC CASSPRSSGANVLTF
NA NA TRBJ1-1 TRBV18 TGTGCCAGCTCACCCGACAAGAACACTGAAGCTTTCTTT CASSPDKNTEAFF
NA NA TRBJ1-6 TRBV5-1 TGCGCCAGCAGCTGGGGGTCAGCGGGTTCACCCCTCCACTTT CASSWGSAGSPLHF
NA NA TRBJ2-7 TRBV4-3 TGCGCCAGCAGCCAGGGCAGGGGATCCTACGAGCAGTACTTC CASSQGRGSYEQYF
NA NA TRBJ1-2 TRBV5-1 TGCGCCAGCAGCTTGGGACAGACCTATGGCTACACCTTC CASSLGQTYGYTF
NA few TRBJ1-2 TRBV4-3 TGCGCCAGCAGCCAAGATCGGGGTTTTTCAAGGGGCTATGGCTACACCTTC CASSQDRGFSRGYGYTF
NA once TRBJ1-2 TRBV5-6 TGTGCCAGCAGCTTTTTCCGGGGGAACGGCTACACCTTC CASSFFRGNGYTF
TRBD1 many TRBJ1-3 TRBV5-1 TGCGCCAGCTGGGACAGTGTCTCTGCCATATATTTT CASWDSVSAIYF
NA NA TRBJ1-1 TRBV28 TGTGCCAGCAGTTCGGCGGCTGGGCAAGCGTTTGAAGCTTTCTTT CASSSAAGQAFEAFF
NA NA TRBJ2-7 TRBV5-4 TGTGCCAGCAGCCCGACCCGATCCTACGAGCAGTACTTC CASSPTRSYEQYF
NA NA TRBJ2-6 TRBV13 TGTGCCAGCAGCCTCCAGGGCTCTGGGGCCAACGTCCTGACTTTC CASSLQGSGANVLTF
NA once TRBJ2-3 TRBV5-1 TGCGCCAGCAGCTTGGCTGCGGGGCACACAGATACGCAGTATTTT CASSLAAGHTDTQYF
NA NA TRBJ2-1 TRBV14 TGTGCCAGCAGCCAAGGGGTACGGGACAATGAGCAGTTCTTC CASSQGVRDNEQFF
TRBD2 many TRBJ2-3 TRBV10-1 TGCGCCAGCAACAGCGGGAGAAGCACAGATACGCAGTATTTT CASNSGRSTDTQYF
TRBD1 NA TRBJ2-7 TRBV30 TGTGCCTGGAGTGTACGGGACAGGGGTACGCCGCGGTCCTACGGGCAGTACTTC CAWSVRDRGTPRSYGQYF
TRBD2 few TRBJ2-7 TRBV9 TGTGCCAGCAGCGTATCAGCGGGATCCCTCTACGAGCAGTACTTC CASSVSAGSLYEQYF
NA NA TRBJ1-2 TRBV5-4 TGTGCCAGCAGCTTGGCTGGTTCCGCCTCCCTTAACTATGGCTACACCTTC CASSLAGSASLNYGYTF